The clone carrying this T cell receptor beta chain was observed at least ten times. This specimen comes from a study of glioma-infiltrating T cells. Using RNA template, CDR3s of TCR alpha and beta were amplified with iRepertoire arm-PCR. TCRdb re-called the multiplex PCR reads with MiXCR, one entry per CDR3 protein. The repertoire holds around 99,000 distinct CDR3 sequences, with around a quarter as singletons. CDR1 is SGHTA and CDR2 is FQGNSA in the germline V gene. Losses at the gene ends were 5 bases for V and 4 bases for J; bases not matched to a gene: 4. This CDR3 is 13 amino acids long. The chain recombines TRBV7-2 with TRBJ1-1; 7 bases fit TRBD1. This sequence was found in a human donor with low-grade glioma or glioblastoma, undergoing nonglioma brain surgery, or in good health (not recorded which). The sequencing input was glioma tissue, nonneoplastic brain tissue, or PBMCs (not recorded which). CDR3 sequence (DNA): TGTGCCAGCAGCCTACAGGGGAGCACTGAAGCTTTCTTT. Translated, it gives CASSLQGSTEAFF.